This T cell receptor beta chain was recovered during a study of blood T cell repertoires in COVID-19. Study-level background: Material from acute and convalescent COVID-19 was sourced from the United States, Italy and Spain.

By share, this clone counts as hyperexpanded (1% or more). Original methodology: Nucleated cell counts were estimated from reference gene primer amplification. Generated by immunoSEQ multiplex PCR, the TCRdb table keeps only in-frame clones and is missing some. V and J calls and clone size are copied from that table; D and trimming were computed from the DNA. This sample has 85,000 to 95,000 clones, with around nine tenths found just once. Germline V gives CDR1 SGDLS, CDR2 YYNGEE. The CDR3 runs 13 residues. Trimming took 4 bases from V and 6 from J, leaving 12 bases between them. The V gene is TRBV9, the J gene TRBJ2-3; D gene unclear. The clonotype comes from a woman in her 50s in a cohort sampled during active COVID-19. The sequenced material came from peripheral blood. CDR3 region: CASSTYPIDTQYF. The CDR3 DNA reads as TGTGCCAGCAGCACCTACCCAATTGATACGCAGTATTTT.